This record covers a single T cell receptor beta chain. Its cognate antigen is unknown. The data were taken from a study of cytomegalovirus exposure and HLA in healthy donors. Points from the study as a whole: Later, TCR association rates were found to vary by HLA locus, highest for DRB1 and lowest for HLA-C. TCR beta V- and J-gene trimming, according to a later analysis, was linked to a missense DCLRE1C variant.

Amplification used 60 Vbeta primers and 13 Jbeta primers. Generated by immunoSEQ multiplex PCR, the TCRdb table keeps only in-frame clones and is missing some. Of fewer than 250,000 clones in the sample, around 73% were seen once. Each donor was healthy, and each was a bone marrow donor. J was trimmed by 8 bases and V by 4 bases; bases with no gene match: 11. This CDR3 comprises 15 residues. Germline CDR1 reads SNHLY; CDR2 reads FYNNEI. The sequencing sample was made of PBMCs. The chain couples TRBV2 to TRBJ1-2; 9 nucleotides align to TRBD1. The receptor was isolated from a young woman in good health and CMV-seropositive. The CDR3, as DNA: TGTGCCAGCAGTGTCCGACAGGGGGATTTTGCCGGCTACACCTTC. It translates to CASSVRQGDFAGYTF.